The sequence of this T cell receptor (beta chain) was determined in a study of shared clonotypes between healthy human individuals. Across the whole study: Each donor's CD8 memory used one plate, CD8 naive two, each CD4 subset three.

Assay execution proceeded at the deep level. Repertoires were generated with immunoSEQ multiplex PCR, while TCRdb's copy carries only in-frame clones and drops some. The sample lists approximately 2.5 million clones, 93% occurring once. Germline V gene lookup returns CDR1 KGHSH and CDR2 LQKENI. V was clipped by 4 bases and J by 1 base, with 19 bases between them. The CDR3 is 17 amino acids. The clonotype comes from a man in his late teens or twenties in good health. Some clones in this sample may be carry-over from other donors' samples. The chain joins TRBV18 to TRBJ2-5; TRBD1 is a possible D gene (5 bases). Sequencing was done on a sample of naive CD4+ T cells from PBMCs. Subset reported: CD45RA+ positively selected. The CDR3 bases are TGTGCCAGCTCACTTTCTGTTGGACACATCTTCCAAGAGACCCAGTACTTC. It specifies CASSLSVGHIFQETQYF.